The 24 T cell receptor beta chains presented below share a single source sample, sequenced in a study of human T cells and chemical hapten exposure. From the RACE reads, TCRdb called clonotypes with MiXCR, one entry per CDR3 protein. The sample includes under 450,000 distinct CDR3 sequences, around 6% of them seen just once. Time point in this sample: patch test 2, 6 weeks after DPC sensitization. Treatment of the sample: therapeutic diphenylcyclopropenone sensitization with weekly scalp DPC. Sequenced material: whole blood, taken in connection with sensitization to the hapten diphenylcyclopropenone (DPC). Receptors originate from a woman under 30 with alopecia areata. Some clones in this sample may be carry-over from other donors' samples.

This clonotype was seen at least ten times. This rearrangement joins TRBV7-9 to TRBJ1-1; a weak D match, TRBD1 (5 bases). The length of the CDR3 is 17 residues. Germline CDR1 and CDR2: SEHNR and FQNEAQ (reference sequence). V lost 1 base and J lost 5, with 20 bases in between. This CDR3 is CASSLGTRQYRTTEAFF. The CDR3 nucleotides are TGTGCCAGCAGCTTAGGGACACGACAGTATCGGACAACTGAAGCTTTCTTT.

The chain couples TRBV5-4 to TRBJ1-2; maybe TRBD1 (6 bases). Per the germline V gene, CDR1 is SGHNT and CDR2 is YYREEE (reference sequence). The germline V and J ends were trimmed by 4 bases and 5 bases, with 15 bases remaining between them. The CDR3 consists of 14 residues. The CDR3 DNA sequence: TGTGCCAGCAGCCAACAGGGCGTGCGGTATGGCTACACCTTC. It specifies CASSQQGVRYGYTF.

This clonotype was picked up many times. The gene calls are TRBV29-1 and TRBJ2-7, with unresolved D. The V end was cut by 7 bases, the J end by 5 bases, with 9 bases between. From germline, CDR1 is SQVTM and CDR2 ANQGSEA. CDR3 size: 10 residues. The CDR3 coding sequence is TGCAGCGCCTACGGTGACGAGCAGTACTTC. Its translation: CSAYGDEQYF.

This clonotype showed up just a few times. CDR3 sequence reads: CASSQEIGTDTQYF. In nucleotides, the CDR3 is TGTGCCAGCAGCCAAGAGATCGGAACAGATACGCAGTATTTT. This chain uses TRBV4-2 with TRBJ2-3; D not resolved. V shed 0 bases and J shed 3 bases, with 7 bases lying between them. The CDR3 extends over 14 amino acids. CDR1 LGHNA and CDR2 YNFKEQ come from the germline V gene.

This clonotype was seen ten or more times. J is TRBJ1-2 and V is TRBV5-1; 7 bases are shared with TRBD1. CDR1 is SGHRS and CDR2 is YFSETQ in the germline V gene. The J segment lost 8 bases and the V segment lost 6 bases, leaving 7 bases of the junction unmatched. The CDR3 sequence is 12 residues long. As DNA, the CDR3 is TGCGCCAGCACCCGGACAGGAGGCGGCTACACCTTC. Translation: CASTRTGGGYTF.

This clonotype was picked up a small number of times. The CDR3 loop is CSARAQRHEQYF. The CDR3 bases are TGCAGTGCTAGGGCCCAACGGCACGAGCAGTACTTC. The rearrangement links TRBV20-1 to TRBJ2-7; the D is unclear. The CDR3 covers 12 residues. Trimming cost V 3 bases and J 5 bases, with 11 bases left between them. Per germline, CDR1 DFQATT and CDR2 SNEGSKA (reference sequence).

This clonotype was detected ten times or more. The CDR3 is CSVAGWESTNEKLFF. The CDR3 coding sequence is TGCAGCGTGGCAGGCTGGGAATCAACTAATGAAAAACTGTTTTTT. This rearrangement joins TRBV29-1 to TRBJ1-4, with D uncertain. Germline V gene lookup returns CDR1 SQVTM and CDR2 ANQGSEA. V lost 6 bases and J lost 0, with 14 bases in between. The CDR3 contains 15 residues.

This clonotype appeared many times. The genes are TRBV11-2 and TRBJ1-1, with TRBD1 as a possible D gene (5 bases). CDR3 size: 13 residues. CDR1 is SGHAT, CDR2 FQNNGV, per germline. V lost 2 bases to trimming and J lost 8 bases, with 12 bases between them. The CDR3 loop reads CASSLMRGGEAFF. In nucleotides, the CDR3 is TGTGCCAGCAGCTTAATGAGGGGCGGCGAAGCTTTCTTT.

This clonotype was seen a few times. J is TRBJ1-3 and V is TRBV28; maybe TRBD1 (5 bases). The CDR3 has 14 amino acids. Germline CDR1 and CDR2: MDHEN and SYDVKM. Between the trimmed V and J ends, which lost 6 bases and 0 bases, there was a span of 9 bases. The CDR3 region has the DNA TGTGCCAGCAGGTCAGGGACCTCTGGAAACACCATATATTTT. Its protein is CASRSGTSGNTIYF.

This clonotype was detected only a few times. The V and J genes are TRBV28 and TRBJ2-3, with 7 bases lining up with TRBD1. The CDR3 is 15 residues long. CDR1 MDHEN and CDR2 SYDVKM come from the germline V gene. The trim removed 7 bases at V and 0 bases at J, leaving 7 bases unmatched. DNA for the CDR3: TGTGCCAGCATAGGACAGGTCCCTAGCACAGATACGCAGTATTTT. Translating gives CASIGQVPSTDTQYF.

V is TRBV4-3 and J is TRBJ1-5; D is possibly TRBD1 (5 bases). The germline CDR1 and CDR2 sequences are LGHNA and YSLEER. V lost 0 bases to trimming and J lost 2 bases, with 11 bases between them. CDR3 length equals 16 residues. The CDR3, as DNA: TGCGCCAGCAGCCAAGACAGGGTAAACGGCAATCAGCCCCAGCATTTT. Translation gives CASSQDRVNGNQPQHF.

This clonotype showed up many times. The V call is TRBV20-1, the J call TRBJ1-1; D is uncertain. The CDR3 has 12 amino acids. Trimming removed 0 bases from V and 6 bases from J, with 8 bases in between. Germline V gene sequence: CDR1 DFQATT, CDR2 SNEGSKA (reference sequence). The CDR3 protein is CSAREASSEAFF. CDR3 sequence (DNA): TGCAGTGCTAGAGAGGCGTCTTCTGAAGCTTTCTTT.

This chain joins TRBV7-2 and TRBJ2-1; no definite D call. The length of the CDR3 is 14 residues. Trimming pared 5 bases from V and 4 bases from J, leaving 12 bases between. CDR1 and CDR2 (germline): SGHTA, FQGNSA. In DNA form, the CDR3 reads TGTGCCAGCAGCCACGGGCACTTGTACAATGAGCAGTTCTTC. Translated, it gives CASSHGHLYNEQFF.

The J gene is TRBJ2-3, the V gene TRBV6-5; D unclear. CDR1 and CDR2 from the germline V gene are MNHEY and SVGAGI. V shed 4 bases and J shed 1 base, with 6 bases lying between them. CDR3 length: 13 amino acids. CDR3 sequence reads: CASSSDGTDTQYF. The CDR3 region has the DNA TGTGCCAGCAGTTCCGACGGCACAGATACGCAGTATTTT.

V gene TRBV7-2 combines with J gene TRBJ1-2, with D perhaps TRBD1 (6 bases). Trimming left V 1 base short and J 1 base short, with 16 bases between. The CDR3 runs 17 residues. In germline, CDR1 is SGHTA, CDR2 FQGNSA. In DNA form, the CDR3 reads TGTGCCAGCAGCTTAGAGGGGGGTAGGAGGCTTAACTATGGCTACACCTTC. Translated: CASSLEGGRRLNYGYTF.

This clonotype was counted at least ten times. The J gene is TRBJ1-1, the V gene TRBV5-1, with a possible D match to TRBD1 (6 bases). In germline, CDR1 is SGHRS, CDR2 YFSETQ. V was cut by 4 bases and J by 5 bases, with 12 bases left in between. The CDR3 consists of 13 residues. CDR3 in DNA: TGCGCCAGCAGCCGTTCTCAGGGGACTGAAGCTTTCTTT. It codes for CASSRSQGTEAFF. Using reference TRBV5-1 and TRBJ1-1 for the parts outside the CDR3, the full variable domain is KAGVTQTPRYLIKTRGQQVTLSCSPISGHRSVSWYQQTPGQGLQFLFEYFSETQRNKGNFPGRFSGRQFSNSRSEMNVSTLELGDSALYLCASSRSQGTEAFFGQGTRLTVV.

This clonotype was picked up many times. The chain couples TRBV7-2 to TRBJ1-2; no firm D call. The CDR3 is made up of 16 amino acids. Germline assignment: CDR1 SGHTA and CDR2 FQGNSA. Trimming cost V 5 bases and J 1 base, with 17 bases left between them. The chain's CDR3 is CASSLGSPSLNYGYTF. For the CDR3, the DNA is TGTGCCAGCAGCCTAGGATCACCGTCACTTAACTATGGCTACACCTTC.

The table lists this clonotype with a few counts. V is TRBV5-6 and J is TRBJ2-5, with a weak D call TRBD2 (7 bases). Looked up from germline, CDR1 is SGHDT and CDR2 is YYEEEE. Trimming shortened V by 3 bases and J by 9 bases, and 12 bases separated the two germline ends. CDR3 length: 12 residues. This chain's CDR3 is CASSSGGPAQYF. The CDR3, as DNA: TGTGCCAGCAGCTCCGGGGGGCCGGCCCAGTACTTC.

This clonotype was observed a few times. The chain has TRBV10-3 and TRBJ2-3; 11 nucleotides match TRBD2. Germline values: CDR1 ENHRY, CDR2 SYGVKD. V gave up 6 bases and J gave up 3 bases; unmatched junction bases: 8. CDR3 length: 16 residues. The CDR3 spells CAISGLAGGRTDTQYF. The CDR3, as DNA: TGTGCCATCAGCGGGTTAGCGGGGGGGCGGACAGATACGCAGTATTTT.

This clonotype has only a few counts. The rearrangement joins TRBV12-5 to TRBJ2-3, with 10 bases matching TRBD2. Germline trimming cut 7 bases from V and 0 bases from J; bases unmatched to any gene: 10. Germline V gives CDR1 LGHNT, CDR2 FRNRAP. The CDR3 has 17 residues. CDR3 protein: CASVYLVAGGSTDTQYF. CDR3 bases: TGTGCTAGTGTTTACCTTGTAGCGGGGGGAAGCACAGATACGCAGTATTTT.

This clonotype was seen ten or more times. The chain carries TRBV28 and TRBJ1-5; unclear D gene. CDR1 is MDHEN, CDR2 SYDVKM, per germline. The CDR3 length is 18 residues. The ends were cut back, 3 bases at V and 4 bases at J, with 22 bases in the middle. Written as DNA, the CDR3 is TGTGCCAGCAGTTTGGTTCCGTATTTTCGGACCCGAAATCAGCCCCAGCATTTT. The encoded protein is CASSLVPYFRTRNQPQHF.

This clonotype was seen only a few times. The rearrangement links TRBV20-1 to TRBJ1-5; TRBD1 agrees at 8 bases. V shed 6 bases and J 5 bases; nucleotides not matched to a gene: 6. The CDR3 is 13 amino acids. The germline gives CDR1 DFQATT, CDR2 SNEGSKA (reference sequence). CDR3: CSARTGRDQPQHF. CDR3 coding DNA: TGCAGTGCCCGGACAGGGAGGGATCAGCCCCAGCATTTT.

Only a few counts were recorded for this clonotype. This chain connects TRBV28 to TRBJ2-5; tentatively, D is TRBD2 (6 bases). Trimming removed 4 bases from V and 5 bases from J, with 8 bases in between. Germline CDR1 is MDHEN and CDR2 is SYDVKM. The CDR3 contains 12 residues. The CDR3 loop is CASSSSVETQYF. CDR3 in DNA: TGTGCCAGCAGTTCTAGCGTGGAGACCCAGTACTTC.

Concerning this clonotype: A much larger clone differs by one base, so this may be a read error. This chain uses TRBV29-1 with TRBJ1-2; 7 nucleotides match TRBD1. Germline V gene sequence: CDR1 SQVTM, CDR2 ANQGSEA. The CDR3 contains 14 residues. The CDR3: CGVPYLTGPYGYTF. DNA of the CDR3: TGCGGCGTTCCTTACCTGACAGGGCCCTATGGCTACACCTTC.